This T cell receptor (beta chain) was identified in a study of blood T cell repertoires in COVID-19. Study in general: COVID-19 samples, acute and convalescent, were from the United States, Italy and Spain. The analysed material was cDNA or gDNA that came from T cells, B-cell-depleted T cells, or PBMCs.

As handled by the study authors: Estimates of nucleated cell counts were drawn from the amplification of reference gene primers. Here immunoSEQ multiplex PCR was the method, and the copy in TCRdb shows in-frame clones only, minus some. That table is the source of V, J and clone size, and D and trimming were worked out from the DNA. The sample lists some 140,000 clones, around 78% seen once, with approximately 1.8% in the top ten. CDR1 and CDR2 from the germline V gene are MNHEY and SMNVEV (reference sequence). The CDR3 is 15 residues long. Trimming took 5 bases from V and 6 from J; bases not matched to a gene: 6.

The sequence came from a man at least 80 years old with acute or convalescent COVID-19. Source material: peripheral blood. The chain has TRBV27 and TRBJ2-2; 10 bases match TRBD1. CDR3 sequence reads: CASSNRDRGSGELFF. The CDR3 nucleotides are TGTGCCAGCAGTAACCGGGACAGGGGATCCGGGGAGCTGTTTTTT.